This TCR beta chain was recovered during a study of control samples from healthy donors and cancer patients. The protocol was immunoSEQ multiplex PCR, while the TCRdb copy is restricted to in-frame clones and leaves out a portion. The table shows 160,000 or so clones, with 93% occurring only once. This CDR3 is 15 amino acids long. CDR1 is SGHVS and CDR2 is FNYEAQ in the germline V gene. The junction had 7 bases not matched to a gene; V was cut back by 5 bases and J by 2 bases. V is TRBV7-6 and J is TRBJ2-7; 9 nucleotides match TRBD1. Specimen: blood. The TCR sequence derives from a middle-aged man in good health. The CDR3 spells CASSAPGQGTYEQYF. The CDR3 DNA reads as TGTGCCAGCAGCGCACCGGGACAGGGAACCTACGAGCAGTACTTC.